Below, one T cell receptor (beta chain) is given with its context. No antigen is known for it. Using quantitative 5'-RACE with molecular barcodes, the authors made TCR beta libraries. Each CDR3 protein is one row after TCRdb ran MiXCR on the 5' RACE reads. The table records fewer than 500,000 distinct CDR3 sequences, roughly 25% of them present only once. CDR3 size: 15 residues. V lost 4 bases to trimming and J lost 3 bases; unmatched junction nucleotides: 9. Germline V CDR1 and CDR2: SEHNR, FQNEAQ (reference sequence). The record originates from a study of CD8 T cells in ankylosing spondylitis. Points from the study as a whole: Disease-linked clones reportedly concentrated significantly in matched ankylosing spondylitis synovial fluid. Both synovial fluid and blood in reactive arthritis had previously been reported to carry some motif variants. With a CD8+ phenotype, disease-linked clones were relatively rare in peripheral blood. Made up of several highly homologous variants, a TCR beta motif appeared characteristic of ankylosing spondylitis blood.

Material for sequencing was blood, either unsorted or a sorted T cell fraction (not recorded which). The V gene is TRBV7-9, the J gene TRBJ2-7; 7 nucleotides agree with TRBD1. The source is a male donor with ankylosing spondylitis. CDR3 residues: CASSSQHRGDYEQYF. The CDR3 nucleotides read TGTGCCAGCAGCTCCCAGCACAGGGGTGACTACGAGCAGTACTTC.